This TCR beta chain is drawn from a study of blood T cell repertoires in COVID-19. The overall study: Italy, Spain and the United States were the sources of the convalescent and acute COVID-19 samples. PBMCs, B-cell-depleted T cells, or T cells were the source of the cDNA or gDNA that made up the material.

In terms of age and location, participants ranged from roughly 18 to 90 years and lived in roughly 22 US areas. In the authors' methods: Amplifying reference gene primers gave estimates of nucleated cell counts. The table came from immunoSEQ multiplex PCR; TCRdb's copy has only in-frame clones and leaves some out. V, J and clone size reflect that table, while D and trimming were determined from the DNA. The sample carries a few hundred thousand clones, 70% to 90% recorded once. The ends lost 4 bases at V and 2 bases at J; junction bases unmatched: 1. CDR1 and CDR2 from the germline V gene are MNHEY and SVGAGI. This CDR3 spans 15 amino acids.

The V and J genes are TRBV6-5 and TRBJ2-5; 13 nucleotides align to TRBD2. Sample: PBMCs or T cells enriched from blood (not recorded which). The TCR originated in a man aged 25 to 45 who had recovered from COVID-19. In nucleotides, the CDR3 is TGTGCCAGCAGTTCACTAGCGGGGGGGCAAGAGACCCAGTACTTC. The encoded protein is CASSSLAGGQETQYF.